Each of the 20 T cell receptor beta chains below was sequenced from the same sample in a study of cytomegalovirus exposure and HLA in healthy donors. Use of 60 Vbeta and 13 Jbeta primers characterized the PCR. The repertoire was sequenced with immunoSEQ multiplex PCR; TCRdb's copy has only in-frame clones and lacks some. The table lists roughly 71,000 clones, around 70% of them singletons, with roughly 21% in the top ten. Sequenced material: PBMCs. All receptors derive from a man in his forties in good health and CMV-seropositive.

This rearrangement joins TRBV27 to TRBJ2-3; 8 bases map to TRBD2. The ends lost 1 base at V and 3 bases at J; junction bases unmatched: 12. Germline V gene sequence: CDR1 MNHEY, CDR2 SMNVEV (reference sequence). The CDR3 totals 18 residues. The CDR3 protein is CASSLYPAGEDSTDTQYF. CDR3 nucleotide sequence: TGTGCCAGCAGTTTATATCCAGCGGGAGAAGACTCTACAGATACGCAGTATTTT.

This clone was seen only a few times. The rearrangement links TRBV6-4 to TRBJ1-5, with a tentative D call TRBD1 (6 bases). Per germline, CDR1 MRHNA and CDR2 SNTAGT. Trimming shortened V by 6 bases and J by 3 bases, and 15 bases separated the two germline ends. The length of the CDR3 is 15 residues. CDR3 nucleotides: TGTGCCAGCAGCGCGACAGGTGGGTCCAATCAGCCCCAGCATTTT. It yields the protein CASSATGGSNQPQHF.

The gene calls are TRBV18 and TRBJ1-2; TRBD1 is a possible D gene (5 bases). Trimming took 4 bases from V and 2 from J, leaving 14 bases between them. Germline CDR1 reads KGHSH; CDR2 reads LQKENI. This CDR3 has 15 amino acids. CDR3 protein: CASSQPGSGNYGYTF. The CDR3 DNA reads as TGTGCCAGCTCACAGCCTGGATCAGGGAACTATGGCTACACCTTC.

There are many counts of this clone. The rearrangement uses TRBV6-5 and TRBJ1-1; D may be TRBD1 (5 bases). Germline loops: CDR1 MNHEY, CDR2 SVGAGI. V lost 7 bases and J lost 3, with 15 bases in between. The CDR3 is 14 amino acids. CDR3: CASTATLGHTEAFF. In DNA, the CDR3 is TGTGCCAGCACCGCGACCCTGGGGCACACTGAAGCTTTCTTT.

The chain recombines TRBV5-1 with TRBJ2-1; tentative D call: TRBD1 (6 bases). Deletions cut 3 bases from V and 6 bases from J, with 13 bases between. CDR1 and CDR2 from the germline V gene are SGHRS and YFSETQ. This CDR3 has 14 residues. The CDR3 DNA sequence: TGCGCCAGCAGCTCCAGACAGGTCCTCAATGAGCAGTTCTTC. Amino acids: CASSSRQVLNEQFF.

The J gene is TRBJ2-5, the V gene TRBV29-1, with D tentatively TRBD2 (5 bases). Germline lookup yields CDR1 SQVTM and CDR2 ANQGSEA. This CDR3 region has 13 residues. The germline V and J ends were trimmed by 5 bases and 4 bases, with 14 bases remaining between them. The CDR3 is CSVWVGRGETQYF. The DNA for the CDR3 is TGCAGCGTTTGGGTGGGGAGAGGAGAGACCCAGTACTTC.

The chain is built from TRBV7-3 and TRBJ2-7; D is possibly TRBD2 (6 bases). The DNA end is more similar to TRBJ2-5, so the J call may be wrong. Per germline, CDR1 SGHTA and CDR2 FQGTGA. The CDR3 totals 13 residues. CDR3 protein: CASSPGGAETQYF. The CDR3 DNA is TGTGCCAGCAGCCCGGGCGGGGCCGAGACCCAGTACTTC.

The chain couples TRBV19 to TRBJ1-5; D is undetermined. This CDR3 is built from 13 residues. Germline V gene lookup returns CDR1 LNHDA and CDR2 SQIVND (reference sequence). With 3 bases removed from V and 4 bases from J, the gap between germline ends came to 7 bases. The CDR3 region has the DNA TGTGCCAGTAGTATTCAGGAAAATCAGCCCCAGCATTTT. This gives the protein CASSIQENQPQHF.

This clone has a handful of counts. The chain combines TRBV6-1 with TRBJ2-3; maybe TRBD2 (5 bases). V lost 5 bases, J lost 3 bases, and 9 bases lay in between. CDR3 length equals 13 residues. The germline V gene encodes CDR1 MNHNS and CDR2 SASEGT. CDR3 protein: CASSRGGTDTQYF. DNA for the CDR3: TGTGCCAGCAGTCGGGGTGGGACAGATACGCAGTATTTT.

This clone has just a few counts. V is TRBV28 and J is TRBJ1-2; D possibly corresponds to TRBD1 (6 bases). Germline CDR1 reads MDHEN; CDR2 reads SYDVKM. Trimming stripped 3 bases from V and 7 bases from J, with 15 bases between. The CDR3 has 14 amino acids. The DNA of the CDR3 is TGTGCCAGCAGTTTGGGGTACAGGGAGAGTGGCTACACCTTC. Translating gives CASSLGYRESGYTF.

The rearrangement joins TRBV19 to TRBJ2-5, with 9 bases aligning to TRBD1. Trimming cost V 1 base and J 7 bases; bases outside gene matches: 4. CDR1 and CDR2 from the germline V gene are LNHDA and SQIVND (reference sequence). The CDR3 loop spans 14 amino acids. DNA of the CDR3: TGTGCCAGTAGTATAGGAAGGACAGGGGCGACCCAGTACTTC. It encodes CASSIGRTGATQYF.

V is TRBV29-1 and J is TRBJ2-2, with TRBD2 as a possible D gene (6 bases). The CDR3 length is 14 residues. V was shortened by 7 bases and J by 2 bases, with 14 bases between the two germline ends. Germline assignment: CDR1 SQVTM and CDR2 ANQGSEA. Written as DNA, the CDR3 is TGCAGCGCCCGCGCTAGCGAAAACACCGGGGAGCTGTTTTTT. Translated: CSARASENTGELFF.

The chain combines TRBV28 with TRBJ2-7; D is unresolved. The CDR3 consists of 14 residues. CDR1 is MDHEN and CDR2 is SYDVKM in the germline V gene. The V and J ends lost 8 bases and 4 bases respectively, with 18 bases between them. The CDR3 bases are TGTGCCAGCGGGCTTGCCCCGACCCTTTACGAGCAGTACTTC. Its protein is CASGLAPTLYEQYF.

The chain combines TRBV4-3 with TRBJ2-2; D might be TRBD2 (6 bases). V was clipped by 1 base and J by 5 bases, with 17 bases between them. The CDR3 runs to 17 residues. Per the germline V gene, CDR1 is LGHNA and CDR2 is YSLEER. CDR3 DNA sequence: TGCGCCAGCAGCCAAGTGTGGGTTGCGGGGCGAACCGGGGAGCTGTTTTTT. Translated, it gives CASSQVWVAGRTGELFF.

This clone was counted between two and nine times. This chain connects TRBV5-8 to TRBJ2-7; 7 bases line up with TRBD2. CDR3 length: 16 amino acids. V was pared by 2 bases and J by 2 bases, with 10 bases of the junction left unmatched. Per the germline V gene, CDR1 is SGHTS and CDR2 is YDEGEE. The CDR3 loop is CASSLPWLAVPYEQYF. CDR3 coding DNA: TGTGCCAGCAGCTTACCGTGGCTAGCGGTGCCCTACGAGCAGTACTTC.

The chain combines TRBV27 with TRBJ1-4; no definite D call. Germline-derived CDR1 and CDR2 are MNHEY and SMNVEV (reference sequence). The germline V and J ends were trimmed by 4 bases and 0 bases, with 15 bases remaining between them. This CDR3 has 17 residues. In DNA form, the CDR3 reads TGTGCCAGCAGTTCTCTAGGAGGGAGAGCAACTAATGAAAAACTGTTTTTT. Protein sequence: CASSSLGGRATNEKLFF.

The rearrangement joins TRBV6-1 to TRBJ2-5; D might be TRBD2 (5 bases). Germline-derived CDR1 and CDR2 are MNHNS and SASEGT. CDR3 size: 12 residues. The V end was cut by 7 bases, the J end by 13 bases, with 19 bases between. Written as DNA, the CDR3 is TGTGCCAGCACTACCGCGGGTCTGCCTTTGTACTTC. Its translation is CASTTAGLPLYF.

To note about this clone: Germline and junction disagree at one end, which may indicate a read error. V gene TRBV4-1 combines with J gene TRBJ1-5; D possibly corresponds to TRBD1 (6 bases). The germline V gene encodes CDR1 MGHRA and CDR2 YSYEKL. The CDR3 loop spans 17 amino acids. For the CDR3, the DNA is TGCGCCAGCAGCCAAGTGGGGGGGCCGTATAGCAGTCAGCCCCAGCATTTT. Translated, it gives CASSQVGGPYSSQPQHF.

The chain recombines TRBV6-5 with TRBJ2-3, with a possible D match to TRBD1 (6 bases). CDR1 is MNHEY and CDR2 is SVGAGI in the germline V gene. The CDR3 extends over 13 amino acids. The V and J ends lost 6 bases and 4 bases respectively, with 11 bases between them. In nucleotides, the CDR3 is TGTGCCAGCAGGGAACAGGGATCAGATACGCAGTATTTT. Its protein is CASREQGSDTQYF.

This clone was seen more than once but under ten times. This chain connects TRBV11-3 to TRBJ2-7; 8 bases map to TRBD1. V lost 5 bases and J lost 2; bases outside the gene matches: 8. There are 15 residues in the CDR3. Germline values: CDR1 SGHNT, CDR2 YENEEA. Here the CDR3 reads CASSHRGKGAYEQYF. The CDR3 region has the DNA TGTGCCAGCAGCCACAGGGGGAAGGGGGCCTACGAGCAGTACTTC.